This TCR beta chain was found in a study of blood T cells in healthy people across ages. Points from the study as a whole: Unknown donor CMV status possibly confounded expanded clonotype changes.

The donors, all healthy, were Caucasians living in Russia, aged about 6 to 95. A minimum of 6 micrograms of total RNA was extracted per sample. This clonotype has ten or more counts. The antigen is unknown. Looked up from germline, CDR1 is LGHDT and CDR2 is YNNKEL (reference sequence). The CDR3 consists of 14 residues. The V end was cut by 1 base, the J end by 2 bases, with 9 bases between. PCR was performed a second time for about 6 to 12 cycles using a sample-barcoded 5' primer and a J-beta primer mix. A template-switch adaptor with 12 random nucleotides tagged each cDNA molecule. TCRdb independently ran MiXCR on the 5' RACE reads; one entry per CDR3 protein. The sample gives about 670,000 distinct CDR3 sequences, 52% of which show up once; about 14% is in the top ten.

This sequence originates from a woman over 75 in good health. V and J are TRBV3-1 and TRBJ2-7; D is unresolved. Sequencing input: blood. CDR3 protein: CASSQGLLTYEQYF. CDR3 sequence (DNA): TGTGCCAGCAGCCAAGGCCTGCTAACCTACGAGCAGTACTTC.